What follows are 2 T cell receptor beta chains derived from one specimen sequenced in a study of OX40 agonist ivuxolimab in advanced cancers. Assay used: immunoSEQ multiplex PCR; TCRdb lists only in-frame clones, some missing. Counted here are approximately 87,000 clones, over 75% occurring once; the ten biggest clones make up around 4.1%. The sequencing here drew on CD4+ or CD8+ T cells sorted from blood, taken in a trial of the OX40 agonist ivuxolimab. The source of these receptors is an adult with an advanced solid tumor such as melanoma, head and neck, liver or kidney cancer.

V gene TRBV6-5 combines with J gene TRBJ1-3, with TRBD1 matching 8 bases. This CDR3 has 15 amino acids. The V gene end was trimmed by 6 bases and the J gene end by 0 bases; junction bases not matched to a gene: 4. Germline loops: CDR1 MNHEY, CDR2 SVGAGI. The CDR3 spells CASSGTGHSGNTIYF. Here the CDR3 DNA reads TGTGCCAGCAGCGGGACAGGCCACTCTGGAAACACCATATATTTT.

V is TRBV19 and J is TRBJ1-5, with 11 bases fitting TRBD1. The germline gives CDR1 LNHDA, CDR2 SQIVND (reference sequence). The CDR3 runs to 16 residues. V was pared by 1 base and J by 4 bases, with 3 bases of the junction left unmatched. The CDR3 spells CASSIGTGGGNQPQHF. As DNA, the CDR3 is TGTGCCAGTAGTATAGGGACAGGGGGCGGTAATCAGCCCCAGCATTTT.